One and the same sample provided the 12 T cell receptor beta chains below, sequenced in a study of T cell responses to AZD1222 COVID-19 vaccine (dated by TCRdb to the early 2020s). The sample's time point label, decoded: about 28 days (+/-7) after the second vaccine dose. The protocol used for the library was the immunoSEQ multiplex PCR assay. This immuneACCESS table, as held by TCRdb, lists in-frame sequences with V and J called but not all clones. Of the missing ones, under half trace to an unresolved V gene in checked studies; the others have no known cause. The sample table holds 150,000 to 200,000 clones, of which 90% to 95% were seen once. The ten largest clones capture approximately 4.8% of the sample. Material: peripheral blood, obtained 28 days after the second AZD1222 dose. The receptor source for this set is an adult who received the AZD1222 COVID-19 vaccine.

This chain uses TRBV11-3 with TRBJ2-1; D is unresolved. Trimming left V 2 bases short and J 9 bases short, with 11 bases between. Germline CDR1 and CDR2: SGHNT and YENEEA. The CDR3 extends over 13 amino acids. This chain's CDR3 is CASSLLGSSEQFF. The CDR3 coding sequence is TGTGCCAGCAGCTTACTCGGGTCGAGTGAGCAGTTCTTC.

CDR3 region: CASSLSLGTEAFF. In DNA form, the CDR3 reads TGTGCCAGCAGCTTGAGTCTGGGCACTGAAGCTTTCTTT. The chain uses TRBV5-4 and TRBJ1-1; D gene unclear. Germline values: CDR1 SGHNT, CDR2 YYREEE (reference sequence). The CDR3 has 13 amino acids. V lost 1 base and J lost 4, with 8 bases in between. The full variable domain, with the rest looked up from reference TRBV5-4 and TRBJ1-1, is ETGVTQSPTHLIKTRGQQVTLRCSSQSGHNTVSWYQQALGQGPQFIFQYYREEENGRGNFPPRFSGLQFPNYSSELNVNALELDDSALYLCASSLSLGTEAFFGQGTRLTVV.

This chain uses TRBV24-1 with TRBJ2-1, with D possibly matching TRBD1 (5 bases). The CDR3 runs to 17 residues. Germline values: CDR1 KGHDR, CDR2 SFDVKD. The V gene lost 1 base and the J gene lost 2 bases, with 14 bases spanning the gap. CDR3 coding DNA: TGTGCCACCAGTGATTTCTGGGGCTTCGAAACCTACAATGAGCAGTTCTTC. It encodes CATSDFWGFETYNEQFF.

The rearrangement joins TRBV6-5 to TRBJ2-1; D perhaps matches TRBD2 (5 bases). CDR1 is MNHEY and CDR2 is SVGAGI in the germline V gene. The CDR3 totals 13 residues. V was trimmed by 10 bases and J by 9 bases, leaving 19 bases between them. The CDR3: CATIVGVMGEQFF. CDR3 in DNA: TGTGCCACCATTGTGGGAGTCATGGGTGAGCAGTTCTTC.

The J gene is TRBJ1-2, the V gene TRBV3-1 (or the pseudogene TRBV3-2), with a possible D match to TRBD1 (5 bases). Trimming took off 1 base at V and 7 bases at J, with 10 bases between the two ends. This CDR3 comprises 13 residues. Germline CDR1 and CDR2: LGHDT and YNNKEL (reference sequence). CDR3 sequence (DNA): TGTGCCAGCAGCCAAGGGGACCGGGGTGGCTACACCTTC. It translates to CASSQGDRGGYTF.

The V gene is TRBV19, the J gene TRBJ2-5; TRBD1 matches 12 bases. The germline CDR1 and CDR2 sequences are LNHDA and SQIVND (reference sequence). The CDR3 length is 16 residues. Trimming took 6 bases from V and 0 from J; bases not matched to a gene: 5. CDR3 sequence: CASSPGTGGYQETQYF. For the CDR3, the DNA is TGTGCCAGTAGCCCAGGGACAGGGGGCTACCAAGAGACCCAGTACTTC.

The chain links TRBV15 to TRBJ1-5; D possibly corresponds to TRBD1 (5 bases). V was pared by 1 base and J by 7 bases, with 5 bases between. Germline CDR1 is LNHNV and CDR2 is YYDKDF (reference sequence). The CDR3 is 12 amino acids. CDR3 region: CATSRAGQPQHF. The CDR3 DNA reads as TGTGCCACCAGCAGAGCAGGGCAGCCCCAGCATTTT.

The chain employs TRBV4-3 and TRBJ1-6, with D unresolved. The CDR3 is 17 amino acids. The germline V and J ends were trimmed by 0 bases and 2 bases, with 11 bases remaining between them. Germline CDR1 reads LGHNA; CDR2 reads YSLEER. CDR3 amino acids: CASSQEHSLAYNSPLHF. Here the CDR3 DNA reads TGCGCCAGCAGCCAAGAGCACAGTTTAGCCTATAATTCACCCCTCCACTTT.

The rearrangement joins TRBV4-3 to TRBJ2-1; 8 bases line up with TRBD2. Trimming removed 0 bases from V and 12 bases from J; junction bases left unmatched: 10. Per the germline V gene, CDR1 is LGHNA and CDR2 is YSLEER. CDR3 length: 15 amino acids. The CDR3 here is CASSQDAGGGEGQFF. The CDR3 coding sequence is TGCGCCAGCAGCCAAGATGCGGGAGGAGGCGAAGGGCAGTTCTTC.

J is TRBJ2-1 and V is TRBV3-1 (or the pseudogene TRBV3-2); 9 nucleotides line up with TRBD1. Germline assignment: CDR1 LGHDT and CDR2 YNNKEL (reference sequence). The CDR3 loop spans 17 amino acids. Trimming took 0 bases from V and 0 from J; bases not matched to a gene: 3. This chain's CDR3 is CASSQDGTGLSYNEQFF. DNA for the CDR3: TGTGCCAGCAGCCAAGACGGGACAGGGCTCTCCTACAATGAGCAGTTCTTC.

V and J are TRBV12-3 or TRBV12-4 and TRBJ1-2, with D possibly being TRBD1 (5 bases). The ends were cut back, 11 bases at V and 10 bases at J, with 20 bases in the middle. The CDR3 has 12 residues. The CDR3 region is CAVSPGGSSYTF. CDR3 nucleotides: TGTGCCGTCTCCCCGGGGGGTAGTTCCTACACCTTC.

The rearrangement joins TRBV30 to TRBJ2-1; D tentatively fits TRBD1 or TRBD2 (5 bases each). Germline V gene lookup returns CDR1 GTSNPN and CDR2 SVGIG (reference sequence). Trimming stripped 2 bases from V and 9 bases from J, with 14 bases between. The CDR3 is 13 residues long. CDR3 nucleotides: TGTGCCTGGAGTCCCGTGGGGGTCCGTGAGCAGTTCTTC. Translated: CAWSPVGVREQFF.